The 8 T cell receptor beta chains reported below all come from one sample, sequenced in a study of regulatory T cells in long-lasting Graves disease. As to time point: newly diagnosed GD, antithyroid drugs for less than 3 months. Researchers made the TCR library from RNA that was extracted from PBMCs. Through Arm-PCR of CDR3 regions and iRepertoire HTBI primers, TCR beta libraries were built. Each CDR3 protein gets one entry after TCRdb re-called the multiplex PCR reads with MiXCR. The table has about 440,000 distinct CDR3 sequences, about 16% seen once. This sample was also put to use in a study of T cells in Graves' hyperthyroidism and ophthalmopathy.

The sequences come from peripheral blood mononuclear cells (PBMCs), collected at new diagnosis, from a patient treated with antithyroid drugs. The receptor set was obtained from a woman aged 25 to 39 with Graves disease.

This clonotype was seen ten or more times. The rearrangement joins TRBV18 to TRBJ1-2, with D possibly matching TRBD1 (5 bases). V lost 3 bases and J 6 bases, leaving 14 bases between the germline ends. CDR1 is KGHSH, CDR2 LQKENI, per germline. This CDR3 comprises 14 residues. The chain's CDR3 is CASSPSTAGNGYTF. Here the CDR3 DNA reads TGTGCCAGCTCACCCTCGACAGCGGGGAATGGCTACACCTTC.

The J gene is TRBJ2-1, the V gene TRBV12-3 or TRBV12-4, with D perhaps TRBD1 (5 bases). V shed 3 bases and J shed 5 bases, with 11 bases lying between them. The CDR3 has 14 amino acids. CDR3 sequence: CASSLVGPNNEQFF. CDR3 nucleotide sequence: TGTGCCAGCAGTTTGGTGGGGCCGAACAATGAGCAGTTCTTC.

Many counts were recorded for this clonotype. The chain uses TRBV2 and TRBJ1-3; the match to TRBD1 covers 8 bases. Looked up from germline, CDR1 is SNHLY and CDR2 is FYNNEI. This CDR3 is 17 amino acids long. V was pared by 6 bases and J by 0 bases, with 10 bases of the junction left unmatched. The CDR3 coding sequence is TGTGCCAGCAGCTCAGGGGGCGTAGACTTCTCTGGAAACACCATATATTTT. Protein: CASSSGGVDFSGNTIYF. Using reference TRBV2 and TRBJ1-3 for the parts outside the CDR3, the full variable domain is EPEVTQTPSHQVTQMGQEVILRCVPISNHLYFYWYRQILGQKVEFLVSFYNNEISEKSEIFDDQFSVERPDGSNFTLKIRSTKLEDSAMYFCASSSGGVDFSGNTIYFGEGSWLTVV.

This clonotype was picked up many times. V gene TRBV20-1 combines with J gene TRBJ2-3, with D tentatively TRBD1 (8 bases). CDR1 and CDR2 (germline): DFQATT, SNEGSKA (reference sequence). This CDR3 has 14 amino acids. Trimming removed 4 bases at V and 5 bases at J, with 16 bases between. Written as DNA, the CDR3 is TGCAGTGCTACCCGGACAGGGAGGGGAGATACGCAGTATTTT. This gives the protein CSATRTGRGDTQYF.

V is TRBV20-1 and J is TRBJ1-5; a weak D match, TRBD1 (5 bases). The CDR3 sequence is 13 residues long. Germline V gene data show CDR1 as DFQATT and CDR2 as SNEGSKA (reference sequence). V lost 5 bases and J lost 6, with 14 bases in between. CDR3 in DNA: TGCAGTGCTGGAACAGGTCCTACTCAGCCCCAGCATTTT. Translation: CSAGTGPTQPQHF.

This clonotype was counted many times. The chain recombines TRBV13 with TRBJ1-2, with unresolved D. The CDR3 sequence is 14 residues long. V lost 5 bases and J 0 bases, leaving 10 bases between the germline ends. Germline CDR1 is PRHDT and CDR2 is FYEKMQ (reference sequence). The CDR3 nucleotides are TGTGCCAGCAGCCCCCCCGGTCCTAACTATGGCTACACCTTC. Protein sequence: CASSPPGPNYGYTF. The entire variable domain, with the rest obtained from reference TRBV13 and TRBJ1-2, is as follows: AAGVIQSPRHLIKEKRETATLKCYPIPRHDTVYWYQQGPGQDPQFLISFYEKMQSDKGSIPDRFSAQQFSDYHSELNMSSLELGDSALYFCASSPPGPNYGYTFGSGTRLTVV.

On this clonotype itself: At one end, the junction sequence differs from germline, possibly due to a read error. The chain couples TRBV27 to TRBJ2-3; 13 nucleotides match TRBD2. The germline V gene encodes CDR1 MNHEY and CDR2 SMNVEV (reference sequence). This CDR3 region has 19 residues. The CDR3 coding sequence is TGTGTCAGCAGTTCCGGACTAGCGGGAGATAAGTACACGGCAGATACGCAGTATTTC. As protein: CVSSSGLAGDKYTADTQYF.

This clonotype was seen only a few times. The genes are TRBV5-4 and TRBJ2-3; D possibly corresponds to TRBD1 (6 bases). The CDR3 consists of 15 residues. The germline V gene encodes CDR1 SGHNT and CDR2 YYREEE (reference sequence). Trimming pared 4 bases from V and 2 bases from J, leaving 14 bases between. This chain's CDR3 is CASSPGHIYTDTQYF. The CDR3 DNA reads TGTGCCAGCAGCCCGGGACATATATACACAGATACGCAGTATTTT. Based on the CDR3 plus reference TRBV5-4 and TRBJ2-3, the full variable domain is ETGVTQSPTHLIKTRGQQVTLRCSSQSGHNTVSWYQQALGQGPQFIFQYYREEENGRGNFPPRFSGLQFPNYSSELNVNALELDDSALYLCASSPGHIYTDTQYFGPGTRLTVL.